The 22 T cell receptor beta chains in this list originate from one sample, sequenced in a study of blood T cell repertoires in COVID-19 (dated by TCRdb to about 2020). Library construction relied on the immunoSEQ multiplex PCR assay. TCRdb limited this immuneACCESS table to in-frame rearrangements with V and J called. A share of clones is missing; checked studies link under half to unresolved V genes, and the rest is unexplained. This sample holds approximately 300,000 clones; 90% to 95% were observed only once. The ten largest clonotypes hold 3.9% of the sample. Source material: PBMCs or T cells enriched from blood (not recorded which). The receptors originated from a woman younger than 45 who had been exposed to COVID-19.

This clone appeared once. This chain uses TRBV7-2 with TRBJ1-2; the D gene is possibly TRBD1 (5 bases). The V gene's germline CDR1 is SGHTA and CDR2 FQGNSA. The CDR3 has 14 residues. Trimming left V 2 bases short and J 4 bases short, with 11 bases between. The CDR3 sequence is CASSLTTDFYGYTF. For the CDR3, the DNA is TGTGCCAGCAGCTTAACGACAGACTTCTATGGCTACACCTTC.

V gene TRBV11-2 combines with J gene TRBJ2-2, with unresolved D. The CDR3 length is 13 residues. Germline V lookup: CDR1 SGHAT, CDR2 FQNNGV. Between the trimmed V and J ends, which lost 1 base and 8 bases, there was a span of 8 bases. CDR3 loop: CASSLVSRGELFF. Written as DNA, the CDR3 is TGTGCCAGCAGCTTAGTTTCGAGGGGGGAGCTGTTTTTT.

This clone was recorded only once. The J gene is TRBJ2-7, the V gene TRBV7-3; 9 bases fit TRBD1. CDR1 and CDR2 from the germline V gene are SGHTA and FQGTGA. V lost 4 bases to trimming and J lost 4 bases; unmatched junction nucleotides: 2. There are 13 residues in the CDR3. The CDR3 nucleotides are TGTGCCAGCAGCTCGGACAGGGGTTACGAGCAGTACTTC. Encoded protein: CASSSDRGYEQYF.

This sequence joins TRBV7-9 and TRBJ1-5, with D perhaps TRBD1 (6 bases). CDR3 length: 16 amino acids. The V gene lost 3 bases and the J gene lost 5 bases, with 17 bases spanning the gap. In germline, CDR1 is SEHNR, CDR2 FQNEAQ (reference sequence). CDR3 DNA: TGTGCCAGCAGCTTTGGGGCAGGGGCCGGGGATCAGCCCCAGCATTTT. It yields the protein CASSFGAGAGDQPQHF.

CDR3 coding DNA: TGTGCCAGCAGCCAACGGGAGTGGGGCTACACCTTC. Translating gives CASSQREWGYTF. The chain uses TRBV3-1 (or the pseudogene TRBV3-2) and TRBJ1-2; D not certain. Trimming shortened V by 2 bases and J by 8 bases, and 9 bases separated the two germline ends. The germline gives CDR1 LGHDT, CDR2 YNNKEL (reference sequence). The CDR3 contains 12 residues.

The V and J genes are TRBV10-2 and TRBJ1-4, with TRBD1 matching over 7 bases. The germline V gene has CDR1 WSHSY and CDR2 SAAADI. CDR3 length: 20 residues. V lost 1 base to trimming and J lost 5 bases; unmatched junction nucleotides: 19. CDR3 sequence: CASSEFSGTVTLRKNEKLFF. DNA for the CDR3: TGCGCCAGCAGTGAGTTCTCCGGGACAGTCACCCTTAGGAAGAATGAAAAACTGTTTTTT.

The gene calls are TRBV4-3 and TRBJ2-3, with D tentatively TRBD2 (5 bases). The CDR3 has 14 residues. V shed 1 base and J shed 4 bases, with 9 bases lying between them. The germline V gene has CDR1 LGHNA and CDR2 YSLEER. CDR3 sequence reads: CASSQVPGSDTQYF. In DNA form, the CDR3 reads TGCGCCAGCAGCCAAGTCCCGGGGTCAGATACGCAGTATTTT.

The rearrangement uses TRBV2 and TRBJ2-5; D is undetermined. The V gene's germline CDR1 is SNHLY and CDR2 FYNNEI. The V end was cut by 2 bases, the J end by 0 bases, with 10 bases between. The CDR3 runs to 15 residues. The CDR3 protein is CASSELTEYQETQYF. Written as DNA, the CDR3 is TGTGCCAGCAGTGAACTAACCGAATACCAAGAGACCCAGTACTTC.

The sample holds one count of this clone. The CDR3 region is CAISAQGPETQYF. The DNA for the CDR3 is TGTGCCATCAGCGCACAGGGGCCCGAGACCCAGTACTTC. The J gene is TRBJ2-5, the V gene TRBV10-3; TRBD1 agrees at 7 bases. Losses at the gene ends were 6 bases for V and 5 bases for J; bases not matched to a gene: 6. Germline CDR1 and CDR2: ENHRY and SYGVKD. There are 13 residues in the CDR3.

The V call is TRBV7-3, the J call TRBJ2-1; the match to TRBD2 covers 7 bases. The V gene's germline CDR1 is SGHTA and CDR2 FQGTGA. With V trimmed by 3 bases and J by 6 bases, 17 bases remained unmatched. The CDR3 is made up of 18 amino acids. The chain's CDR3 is CASSFLSGVRGSGNEQFF. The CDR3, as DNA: TGTGCCAGCAGCTTCCTTAGCGGCGTGCGGGGGTCGGGCAATGAGCAGTTCTTC.

CDR3 bases: TGTGCCAGCAGGGGAACAGGGAGGAACACTGAAGCTTTCTTT. Translating gives CASRGTGRNTEAFF. The V and J genes are TRBV28 and TRBJ1-1, with D possibly being TRBD1 (6 bases). The germline CDR1 and CDR2 sequences are MDHEN and SYDVKM. CDR3 length: 14 amino acids. Trimming shortened V by 6 bases and J by 1 base, and 12 bases separated the two germline ends.

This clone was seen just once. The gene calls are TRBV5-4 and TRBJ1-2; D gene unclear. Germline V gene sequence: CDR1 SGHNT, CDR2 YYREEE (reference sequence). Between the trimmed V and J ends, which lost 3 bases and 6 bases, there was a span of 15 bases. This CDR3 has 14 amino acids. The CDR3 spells CASSSGLLPDGYTF. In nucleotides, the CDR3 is TGTGCCAGCAGCTCAGGACTCCTTCCCGATGGCTACACCTTC.

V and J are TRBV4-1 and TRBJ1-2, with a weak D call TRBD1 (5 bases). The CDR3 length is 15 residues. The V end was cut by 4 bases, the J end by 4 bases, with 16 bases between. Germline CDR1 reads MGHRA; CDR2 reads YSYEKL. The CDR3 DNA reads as TGCGCCAGCAGCCCCTTGTGGAGGGGCGGCTATGGCTACACCTTC. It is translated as CASSPLWRGGYGYTF.

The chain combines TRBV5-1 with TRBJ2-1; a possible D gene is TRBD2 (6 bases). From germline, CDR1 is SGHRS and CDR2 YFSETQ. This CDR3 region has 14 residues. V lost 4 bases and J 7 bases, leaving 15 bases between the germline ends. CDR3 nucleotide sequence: TGCGCCAGCAGCGACGGGACTGGGGGGAATGAGCAGTTCTTC. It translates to CASSDGTGGNEQFF.

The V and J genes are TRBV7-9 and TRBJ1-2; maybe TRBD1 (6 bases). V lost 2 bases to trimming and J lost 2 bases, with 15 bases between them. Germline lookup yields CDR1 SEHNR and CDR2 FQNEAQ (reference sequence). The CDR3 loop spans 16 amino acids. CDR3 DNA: TGTGCCAGCAGCTTAAGAACAGGGAGTGGAAACTATGGCTACACCTTC. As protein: CASSLRTGSGNYGYTF.

Here the CDR3 reads CASSQEGRFYGYTF. CDR3 in DNA: TGCGCCAGCAGCCAAGAGGGCCGGTTCTATGGCTACACCTTC. This rearrangement joins TRBV4-3 to TRBJ1-2; D gene uncertain. Trimming removed 0 bases at V and 4 bases at J, with 9 bases between. Per germline, CDR1 LGHNA and CDR2 YSLEER. The length of the CDR3 is 14 residues.

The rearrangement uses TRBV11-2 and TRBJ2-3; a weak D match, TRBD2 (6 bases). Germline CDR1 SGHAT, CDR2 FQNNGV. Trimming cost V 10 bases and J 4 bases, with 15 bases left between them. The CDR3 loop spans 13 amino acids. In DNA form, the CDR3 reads TGTGCCACCTCCCGGGGAGGTCCAGATACGCAGTATTTT. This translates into CATSRGGPDTQYF.

CDR3 in DNA: TGTGCCAGTAGTAGGGGACAGGGGGCCTACAATGAGCAGTTCTTC. Its protein product is CASSRGQGAYNEQFF. This rearrangement joins TRBV19 to TRBJ2-1; 11 bases map to TRBD1. Germline V gene data show CDR1 as LNHDA and CDR2 as SQIVND (reference sequence). Trimming removed 4 bases from V and 2 bases from J; junction bases left unmatched: 1. The CDR3 is 15 amino acids.

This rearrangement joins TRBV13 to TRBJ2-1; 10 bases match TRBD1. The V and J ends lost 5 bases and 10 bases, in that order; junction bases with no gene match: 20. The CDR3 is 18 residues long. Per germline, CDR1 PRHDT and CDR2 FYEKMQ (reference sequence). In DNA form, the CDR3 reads TGTGCCAGCAGCCCTAGACAGGGGGCGTTATCCCGCCTAAAGGAGCAGTTCTTC. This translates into CASSPRQGALSRLKEQFF.

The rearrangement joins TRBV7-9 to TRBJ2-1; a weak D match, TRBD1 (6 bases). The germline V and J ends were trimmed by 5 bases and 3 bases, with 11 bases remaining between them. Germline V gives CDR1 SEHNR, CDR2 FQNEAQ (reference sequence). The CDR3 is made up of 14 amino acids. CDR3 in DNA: TGTGCCAGCAGCGGAAGGACAGACTACAATGAGCAGTTCTTC. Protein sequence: CASSGRTDYNEQFF.

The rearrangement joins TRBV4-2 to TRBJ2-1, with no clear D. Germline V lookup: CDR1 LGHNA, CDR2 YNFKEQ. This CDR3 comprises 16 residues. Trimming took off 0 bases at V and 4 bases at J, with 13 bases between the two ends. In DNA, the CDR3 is TGTGCCAGCAGCCAAGAATGGGCAGAAGTTTACAATGAGCAGTTCTTC. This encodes CASSQEWAEVYNEQFF.

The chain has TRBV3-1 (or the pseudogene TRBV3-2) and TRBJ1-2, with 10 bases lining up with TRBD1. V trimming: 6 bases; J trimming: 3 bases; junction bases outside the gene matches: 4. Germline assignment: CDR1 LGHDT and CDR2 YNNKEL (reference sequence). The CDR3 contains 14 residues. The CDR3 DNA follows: TGTGCCAGCAGTCGACAGGGGGCATACTATGGCTACACCTTC. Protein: CASSRQGAYYGYTF.